This passage covers 22 T cell receptor beta chains from one sample sequenced in a study of blood T cell repertoires in COVID-19. Method: immunoSEQ multiplex PCR; TCRdb's copy keeps in-frame clones and lacks some. The sample lists about 210,000 clones, about 81% occurring once. Sequencing was performed on peripheral blood. All receptors derive from a woman aged 55-69 years with COVID-19, enrolled during active disease.

The chain has TRBV18 and TRBJ2-7; TRBD2 is a possible D gene (5 bases). This CDR3 spans 13 amino acids. V dropped 5 bases and J dropped 3 bases, with 11 bases sitting between them. CDR1 is KGHSH and CDR2 is LQKENI in the germline V gene. The CDR3 here is CASSITGSYEQYF. CDR3 bases: TGTGCCAGCTCAATCACGGGGAGCTACGAGCAGTACTTC.

The V call is TRBV10-3, the J call TRBJ2-2; weak D call: TRBD1 (6 bases). The CDR3 has 14 amino acids. The germline V gene has CDR1 ENHRY and CDR2 SYGVKD. V shed 4 bases and J shed 3 bases, with 9 bases lying between them. DNA of the CDR3: TGTGCCATCAGTGTGGGGGCGGACACCGGGGAGCTGTTTTTT. Amino acid sequence: CAISVGADTGELFF.

The chain couples TRBV18 to TRBJ2-1, with D perhaps TRBD2 (5 bases). The CDR3 is 13 residues long. V gave up 6 bases and J gave up 4 bases, with 10 bases separating them. Germline V gene lookup returns CDR1 KGHSH and CDR2 LQKENI. CDR3 loop: CASSLAQYNEQFF. The DNA of the CDR3 is TGTGCCAGCTCCCTAGCCCAATACAATGAGCAGTTCTTC.

This clone was counted a single time. The rearrangement links TRBV7-2 to TRBJ1-5, with 12 bases lining up with TRBD1. With 1 base clipped from V and 7 bases from J, the junction kept 5 bases outside the gene matches. Germline V gene sequence: CDR1 SGHTA, CDR2 FQGNSA. The CDR3 extends over 16 amino acids. The CDR3 reads CASSLGDRGLEQPQHF. The CDR3 DNA sequence: TGTGCCAGCAGCTTAGGGGACAGGGGGCTGGAGCAGCCCCAGCATTTT.

J is TRBJ2-1 and V is TRBV5-1; D not certain. This CDR3 spans 14 amino acids. CDR1 SGHRS and CDR2 YFSETQ come from the germline V gene. With 2 bases removed from V and 1 base from J, the gap between germline ends came to 7 bases. The CDR3, as DNA: TGCGCCAGCAGCTTAGTGCAGTCCTACAATGAGCAGTTCTTC. It encodes CASSLVQSYNEQFF.

CDR3 protein: CASRGQWANEKLFF. CDR3 nucleotides: TGTGCCAGCAGGGGCCAGTGGGCTAATGAAAAACTGTTTTTT. The V call is TRBV2, the J call TRBJ1-4, with D unresolved. The CDR3 spans 14 residues. The V gene lost 6 bases and the J gene lost 3 bases, with 11 bases spanning the gap. CDR1 is SNHLY and CDR2 is FYNNEI in the germline V gene.

This clone was counted a single time. The chain combines TRBV7-2 with TRBJ2-7; D might be TRBD2 (5 bases). From germline, CDR1 is SGHTA and CDR2 FQGNSA. Trimming took off 2 bases at V and 7 bases at J, with 12 bases between the two ends. The CDR3 consists of 13 residues. The CDR3 region is CASSLLGVLEQYF. The CDR3 nucleotides are TGTGCCAGCAGCTTACTCGGGGTGTTGGAGCAGTACTTC.

The chain has TRBV27 and TRBJ1-5; D is possibly TRBD1 (6 bases). CDR1 and CDR2 from the germline V gene are MNHEY and SMNVEV (reference sequence). V shed 3 bases and J shed 5 bases, with 11 bases lying between them. CDR3 length: 14 residues. CDR3 sequence: CASSFSQGHQPQHF. For the CDR3, the DNA is TGTGCCAGCAGTTTTAGCCAGGGGCATCAGCCCCAGCATTTT.

V and J are TRBV29-1 and TRBJ1-2; a possible D gene is TRBD1 (5 bases). Germline V gene data show CDR1 as SQVTM and CDR2 as ANQGSEA. The CDR3 consists of 12 residues. The CDR3 bases are TGCAGTGGCAGGGAGGGTAACTATGGCTACACCTTC. It is translated as CSGREGNYGYTF.

This clone occurred once. The chain carries TRBV6-2 or TRBV6-3 and TRBJ1-6; D gene ambiguous. This CDR3 has 15 amino acids. CDR1 and CDR2 from the germline V gene are MNHEY and SVGEGT. V dropped 6 bases and J dropped 3 bases, with 12 bases sitting between them. The CDR3 DNA reads as TGTGCCAGCAGCCCGAGGATGGTCTATAATTCACCCCTCCACTTT. As protein: CASSPRMVYNSPLHF.

The V call is TRBV2, the J call TRBJ2-1; the D gene is possibly TRBD1 (5 bases). The ends were cut back, 3 bases at V and 12 bases at J, with 12 bases in the middle. Germline CDR1 is SNHLY and CDR2 is FYNNEI. The CDR3 contains 12 residues. In DNA, the CDR3 is TGTGCCAGCAGTGACGACAGCTCGGGGCAGTTCTTC. The encoded protein is CASSDDSSGQFF.

This clone was seen once. This chain uses TRBV15 with TRBJ2-2, with D maybe TRBD1 (5 bases). The CDR3 is 16 amino acids. Germline CDR1 LNHNV, CDR2 YYDKDF (reference sequence). The V gene lost 0 bases and the J gene lost 6 bases, with 14 bases spanning the gap. CDR3 sequence reads: CATSRERTFRAGELFF. The CDR3, as DNA: TGTGCCACCAGCAGAGAGCGGACATTCAGGGCCGGGGAGCTGTTTTTT. Complete variable domain (other parts from reference TRBV15 and TRBJ2-2): DAMVIQNPRYQVTQFGKPVTLSCSQTLNHNVMYWYQQKSSQAPKLLFHYYDKDFNNEADTPDNFQSRRPNTSFCFLDIRSPGLGDTAMYLCATSRERTFRAGELFFGEGSRLTVL.

This clone was counted once. The chain employs TRBV6-1 and TRBJ1-4, with 7 bases identical to TRBD1. Per the germline V gene, CDR1 is MNHNS and CDR2 is SASEGT. The junction had 11 bases not matched to a gene; V was cut back by 4 bases and J by 3 bases. This CDR3 spans 17 amino acids. CDR3 in DNA: TGTGCCAGCAGTGTATTCCATACAGGGGAACCTAATGAAAAACTGTTTTTT. Translation: CASSVFHTGEPNEKLFF.

The CDR3 sequence is CASSPLPGSWDGYTF. The CDR3 nucleotides are TGTGCCAGCTCACCACTACCAGGGTCATGGGATGGCTACACCTTC. This chain connects TRBV18 to TRBJ1-2, with a possible D match to TRBD1 (5 bases). V was trimmed by 1 base and J by 6 bases, leaving 15 bases between them. Germline-derived CDR1 and CDR2 are KGHSH and LQKENI. This CDR3 is built from 15 residues.

For this clone: Other DNA sequences of this sample code for an identical CDR3. The chain has TRBV24-1 and TRBJ1-2; no clear D gene. The CDR3 has 11 amino acids. Germline CDR1 is KGHDR and CDR2 is SFDVKD. The germline V and J ends were trimmed by 5 bases and 7 bases, with 7 bases remaining between them. The CDR3 region is CATSGGGGYTF. The CDR3 nucleotides are TGTGCCACCAGTGGCGGAGGTGGCTACACCTTC.

This chain connects TRBV3-1 (or the pseudogene TRBV3-2) to TRBJ2-5, with TRBD2 matching over 7 bases. Trimming at V came to 1 base and at J to 3 bases, leaving 5 bases not matched to a gene. CDR1 is LGHDT, CDR2 YNNKEL, per germline (reference sequence). The CDR3 extends over 15 amino acids. CDR3 bases: TGTGCCAGCAGCCAAGGGCGGGAGCAGGAAGAGACCCAGTACTTC. Translated: CASSQGREQEETQYF.

CDR3 region: CASSPTEANEKLFF. As DNA, the CDR3 is TGTGCCAGCTCACCGACAGAAGCAAATGAAAAACTGTTTTTT. This chain links TRBV18 with TRBJ1-4, with D maybe TRBD1 (5 bases). V lost 3 bases and J lost 5, with 10 bases in between. The CDR3 has 14 residues. Per the germline V gene, CDR1 is KGHSH and CDR2 is LQKENI.

The chain joins TRBV7-2 to TRBJ2-7, with 9 nucleotides matching TRBD1. The CDR3 has 14 amino acids. V lost 5 bases and J lost 3; bases outside the gene matches: 5. Germline loops: CDR1 SGHTA, CDR2 FQGNSA. The CDR3 region has the DNA TGTGCCAGCAGCCCAAGGACAGGGGTCTACGAGCAGTACTTC. This translates into CASSPRTGVYEQYF.

The V and J genes are TRBV18 and TRBJ1-5; D gene unclear. V lost 2 bases to trimming and J lost 2 bases, with 7 bases between them. The CDR3 extends over 14 amino acids. Germline V gives CDR1 KGHSH, CDR2 LQKENI. The CDR3 DNA sequence: TGTGCCAGCTCACCAGGAGAAGGCAATCAGCCCCAGCATTTT. Amino acid sequence: CASSPGEGNQPQHF.

The rearrangement uses TRBV18 and TRBJ2-7; D might be TRBD1 (6 bases). CDR1 is KGHSH, CDR2 LQKENI, per germline. The CDR3 consists of 15 residues. V lost 3 bases and J 7 bases, leaving 19 bases between the germline ends. As DNA, the CDR3 is TGTGCCAGCTCACCTACCGGGACCAGGGGCGGAGAGCAGTACGTC. It encodes CASSPTGTRGGEQYV.

V is TRBV19 and J is TRBJ2-1; 11 bases agree with TRBD2. CDR1 is LNHDA, CDR2 SQIVND, per germline (reference sequence). The V gene end was trimmed by 2 bases and the J gene end by 7 bases; junction bases not matched to a gene: 13. The CDR3 is 18 residues long. CDR3 nucleotides: TGTGCCAGTAGTATACAGAGGAGAGGGGCTAGCGGGAGGAATGAGCAGTTCTTC. Protein product: CASSIQRRGASGRNEQFF.

This sequence joins TRBV5-1 and TRBJ2-7; 13 bases map to TRBD2. In germline, CDR1 is SGHRS, CDR2 YFSETQ. The CDR3 runs to 15 residues. V was pared by 4 bases and J by 9 bases, with 10 bases of the junction left unmatched. CDR3 bases: TGCGCCAGCAGCGTGGGGACTAGCGGGGCGACTGGGCAGTACTTC. Translation gives CASSVGTSGATGQYF. Full variable domain (rest looked up from reference TRBV5-1 and TRBJ2-7): KAGVTQTPRYLIKTRGQQVTLSCSPISGHRSVSWYQQTPGQGLQFLFEYFSETQRNKGNFPGRFSGRQFSNSRSEMNVSTLELGDSALYLCASSVGTSGATGQYFGPGTRLTVT.